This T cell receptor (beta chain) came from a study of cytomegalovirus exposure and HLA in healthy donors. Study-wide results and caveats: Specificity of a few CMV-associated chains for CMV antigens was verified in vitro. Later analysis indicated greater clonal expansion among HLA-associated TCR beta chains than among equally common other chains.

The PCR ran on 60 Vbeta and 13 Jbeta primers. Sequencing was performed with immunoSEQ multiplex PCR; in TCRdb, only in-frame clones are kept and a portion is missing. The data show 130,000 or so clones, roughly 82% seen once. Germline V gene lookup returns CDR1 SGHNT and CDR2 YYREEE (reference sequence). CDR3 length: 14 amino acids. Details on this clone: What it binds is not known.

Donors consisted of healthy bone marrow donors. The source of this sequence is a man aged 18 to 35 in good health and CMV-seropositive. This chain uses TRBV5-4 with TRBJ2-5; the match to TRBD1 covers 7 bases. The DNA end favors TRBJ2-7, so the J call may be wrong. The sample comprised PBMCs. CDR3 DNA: TGTGCCAGCAGCTCCGGGACAGACACCTACGAGCAGTACTTC. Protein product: CASSSGTDTYEQYF.